This TCR beta chain came from a study of type 1 and type 2 diabetes patients. Amplification started from genomic DNA. A primer set of 30 forward and 13 reverse primers amplified the CDR3. TCRdb fed the multiplex PCR reads into MiXCR, producing one record per CDR3 protein. The sample lists some 250,000 distinct CDR3 sequences, roughly 44% occurring once. Germline V gene lookup returns CDR1 SGHTA and CDR2 FQGNSA. The CDR3 covers 15 residues. Trimming left V 8 bases short and J 6 bases short, with 19 bases between. The TCR originated in a man aged 18 to 29 with type 2 diabetes. This chain uses TRBV7-2 with TRBJ2-2, with D possibly being TRBD2 (6 bases). Sequencing was performed on peripheral blood mononuclear cells (PBMCs). The CDR3 coding sequence is TGTGCCAGCGGCCCCGGGACTCCCAGGGCCGGGGAGCTGTTTTTT. Translated, it gives CASGPGTPRAGELFF. The whole variable domain, remainder taken from reference TRBV7-2 and TRBJ2-2, is GAGVSQSPSNKVTEKGKDVELRCDPISGHTALYWYRQSLGQGLEFLIYFQGNSAPDKSGLPSDRFSAERTGGSVSTLTIQRTQQEDSAVYLCASGPGTPRAGELFFGEGSRLTVL.